A single sample gave rise to the 25 T cell receptor beta chains below, sequenced in a study of blood T cell repertoires in COVID-19. Assay: immunoSEQ multiplex PCR; the TCRdb copy retains only in-frame clones and omits some. In the table there are 60,000 to 70,000 clones, 91% of which are singletons. Input material: peripheral blood. Receptors were obtained from a human donor with active COVID-19. The donor label of this sample is uncertain.

This chain links TRBV29-1 with TRBJ1-5; 9 bases map to TRBD1. CDR1 SQVTM and CDR2 ANQGSEA come from the germline V gene. J was trimmed by 4 bases and V by 4 bases; bases with no gene match: 8. The CDR3 is 15 residues long. The CDR3 bases are TGCAGCGTTGTATTACAGGGGGCGCGTAATCAGCCCCAGCATTTT. This sequence encodes CSVVLQGARNQPQHF.

The chain links TRBV9 to TRBJ2-7, with D possibly matching TRBD1 (6 bases). Trimming cost V 3 bases and J 5 bases, with 15 bases left between them. CDR3 size: 14 residues. The germline CDR1 and CDR2 sequences are SGDLS and YYNGEE. CDR3 amino acids: CASSAPGHTDEQYF. The CDR3 nucleotides read TGTGCCAGCAGCGCCCCGGGACATACCGACGAGCAGTACTTC.

This chain links TRBV25-1 with TRBJ1-4, with 8 bases aligning to TRBD1. There are 14 residues in the CDR3. V shed 4 bases and J 8 bases; nucleotides not matched to a gene: 6. CDR1 MGHDK and CDR2 SYGVNS come from the germline V gene. The CDR3, as DNA: TGTGCCAGCAGTGGGACAGGGTGGGGCGAAAAACTGTTTTTT. This sequence encodes CASSGTGWGEKLFF. Supplemented by reference TRBV25-1 and TRBJ1-4, the full variable domain reads EADIYQTPRYLVIGTGKKITLECSQTMGHDKMYWYQQDPGMELHLIHYSYGVNSTEKGDLSSESTVSRIRTEHFPLTLESARPSHTSQYLCASSGTGWGEKLFFGSGTQLSVL.

CDR3 DNA sequence: TGTGCCAGCAGTTTGGGGGGGGCGTATTCACCCCTCCACTTT. Translated, it gives CASSLGGAYSPLHF. The J gene is TRBJ1-6, the V gene TRBV27; maybe TRBD1 (6 bases). V was clipped by 3 bases and J by 8 bases, with 11 bases between them. The germline V gene encodes CDR1 MNHEY and CDR2 SMNVEV (reference sequence). The CDR3 totals 14 residues.

This sequence joins TRBV10-1 and TRBJ2-7; 8 nucleotides line up with TRBD2. Per germline, CDR1 WNHNN and CDR2 SYGVQD (reference sequence). Germline trimming cut 7 bases from V and 4 bases from J; bases unmatched to any gene: 18. The CDR3 spans 17 residues. DNA for the CDR3: TGCGCCAGCACCCTGACTAGCGCCAATTCCCGGGGGTACGAGCAGTACTTC. It codes for CASTLTSANSRGYEQYF.

This chain links TRBV2 with TRBJ2-2; tentatively, D is TRBD1 (6 bases). This CDR3 has 14 amino acids. CDR1 and CDR2 (germline): SNHLY, FYNNEI. Between the trimmed V and J ends, which lost 9 bases and 1 base, there was a span of 12 bases. The DNA of the CDR3 is TGTGCCAGTTTTCCGGGACAGAACACCGGGGAGCTGTTTTTT. Translated: CASFPGQNTGELFF.

V is TRBV25-1 and J is TRBJ2-1; 9 bases align to TRBD2. Germline assignment: CDR1 MGHDK and CDR2 SYGVNS. This CDR3 is 15 amino acids long. The V gene end was trimmed by 2 bases and the J gene end by 10 bases; junction bases not matched to a gene: 9. The CDR3: CASSEAASGKREQFF. The DNA for the CDR3 is TGTGCCAGCAGTGAAGCGGCTAGCGGGAAAAGGGAGCAGTTCTTC.

This sequence joins TRBV4-3 and TRBJ2-2; D not certain. This CDR3 contains 18 residues. V dropped 0 bases and J dropped 0 bases, with 14 bases sitting between them. The germline CDR1 and CDR2 sequences are LGHNA and YSLEER. CDR3 nucleotide sequence: TGCGCCAGCAGCCAAGATCGTCTGGGCGCCGCGAACACCGGGGAGCTGTTTTTT. It yields the protein CASSQDRLGAANTGELFF.

This chain links TRBV9 with TRBJ1-3; no definite D call. Germline CDR1 reads SGDLS; CDR2 reads YYNGEE. The ends were cut back, 2 bases at V and 0 bases at J, with 6 bases in the middle. The CDR3 length is 14 residues. The CDR3: CASSVDISGNTIYF. CDR3 sequence (DNA): TGTGCCAGCAGCGTCGACATCTCTGGAAACACCATATATTTT. Filled out from reference TRBV9 and TRBJ1-3, the complete variable domain reads DSGVTQTPKHLITATGQRVTLRCSPRSGDLSVYWYQQSLDQGLQFLIQYYNGEERAKGNILERFSAQQFPDLHSELNLSSLELGDSALYFCASSVDISGNTIYFGEGSWLTVV.

The chain combines TRBV19 with TRBJ1-2; the D is unclear. Germline assignment: CDR1 LNHDA and CDR2 SQIVND (reference sequence). V lost 1 base and J lost 2, with 11 bases in between. CDR3 size: 15 residues. Here the CDR3 DNA reads TGTGCCAGTAGTATAGGAGGAAAAATAAACTATGGCTACACCTTC. This translates into CASSIGGKINYGYTF. Full variable domain (outside the CDR3, taken from reference TRBV19 and TRBJ1-2): DGGITQSPKYLFRKEGQNVTLSCEQNLNHDAMYWYRQDPGQGLRLIYYSQIVNDFQKGDIAEGYSVSREKKESFPLTVTSAQKNPTAFYLCASSIGGKINYGYTFGSGTRLTVV.

CDR3 loop: CASSPTGQRETQYF. The CDR3 coding sequence is TGTGCCAGCAGCCCCACAGGGCAGCGGGAGACCCAGTACTTC. The chain uses TRBV9 and TRBJ2-5; TRBD1 might be the D (6 bases). With 4 bases removed from V and 5 bases from J, the gap between germline ends came to 15 bases. Looked up from germline, CDR1 is SGDLS and CDR2 is YYNGEE. The CDR3 is 14 residues long. Complete variable domain (other parts from reference TRBV9 and TRBJ2-5): DSGVTQTPKHLITATGQRVTLRCSPRSGDLSVYWYQQSLDQGLQFLIQYYNGEERAKGNILERFSAQQFPDLHSELNLSSLELGDSALYFCASSPTGQRETQYFGPGTRLLVL.

This chain uses TRBV6-5 with TRBJ2-3; no definite D call. Trimming cost V 0 bases and J 2 bases, with 6 bases left between them. The CDR3 contains 14 residues. CDR1 is MNHEY and CDR2 is SVGAGI in the germline V gene. The CDR3 sequence is CASSYSATTDTQYF. DNA for the CDR3: TGTGCCAGCAGTTACTCGGCCACCACAGATACGCAGTATTTT.

The chain employs TRBV28 and TRBJ1-5; D gene uncertain. The ends were cut back, 2 bases at V and 5 bases at J, with 16 bases in the middle. The length of the CDR3 is 16 residues. CDR1 and CDR2 (germline): MDHEN, SYDVKM. The CDR3 here is CASSLSVTGVYQPQHF. In DNA, the CDR3 is TGTGCCAGCAGTTTAAGTGTAACGGGTGTTTATCAGCCCCAGCATTTT.

The chain combines TRBV28 with TRBJ2-1; 8 bases fit TRBD1. This CDR3 region has 17 residues. With 2 bases clipped from V and 2 bases from J, the junction kept 8 bases outside the gene matches. Germline CDR1 MDHEN, CDR2 SYDVKM. CDR3 DNA sequence: TGTGCCAGCAGTTTACTCAAAACAGGGGGTCCCTACAATGAGCAGTTCTTC. Translating gives CASSLLKTGGPYNEQFF.

The chain joins TRBV5-4 to TRBJ2-5; D remains ambiguous. CDR1 is SGHNT and CDR2 is YYREEE in the germline V gene (reference sequence). Trimming pared 0 bases from V and 5 bases from J, leaving 8 bases between. The CDR3 consists of 13 residues. This CDR3 reads CASSLDGWETQYF. The CDR3 region has the DNA TGTGCCAGCAGCTTGGACGGTTGGGAGACCCAGTACTTC.

The V call is TRBV3-1 (or the pseudogene TRBV3-2), the J call TRBJ2-7; TRBD2 agrees at 10 bases. Germline trimming cut 1 base from V and 2 bases from J; bases unmatched to any gene: 8. The CDR3 has 17 residues. The germline CDR1 and CDR2 sequences are LGHDT and YNNKEL (reference sequence). The CDR3 DNA sequence: TGTGCCAGCAGCCAAGGGGTCACTAGCGGGGAGACCTACGAGCAGTACTTC. Translated: CASSQGVTSGETYEQYF.

The gene calls are TRBV28 and TRBJ1-2; D may be TRBD1 (6 bases). Deletions cut 10 bases from V and 7 bases from J, with 10 bases between. Per germline, CDR1 MDHEN and CDR2 SYDVKM. This CDR3 region has 10 residues. CDR3 DNA sequence: TGTGCCACCGGACAGCGTGGCTACACCTTC. Encoded protein: CATGQRGYTF.

The chain links TRBV5-1 to TRBJ2-3, with TRBD1 identical over 10 bases. V shed 0 bases, J shed 1 base, and the junction held 2 bases outside the gene matches. CDR3 length: 16 amino acids. The germline V gene encodes CDR1 SGHRS and CDR2 YFSETQ. As DNA, the CDR3 is TGCGCCAGCAGCTTGGAGACAGGGGGCGGCACAGATACGCAGTATTTT. It specifies CASSLETGGGTDTQYF.

V gene TRBV6-6 combines with J gene TRBJ2-7; D may be TRBD1 (6 bases). The CDR3 has 15 residues. Trimming stripped 7 bases from V and 3 bases from J, with 19 bases between. The germline V gene encodes CDR1 MNHNY and CDR2 SVGAGI (reference sequence). The CDR3 sequence is CASNPTRDNDYEQYF. Here the CDR3 DNA reads TGTGCCAGCAACCCCACTAGGGACAATGACTACGAGCAGTACTTC.

The rearrangement links TRBV12-3 or TRBV12-4 to TRBJ1-4, with D tentatively TRBD1 (5 bases). This CDR3 comprises 13 residues. V lost 6 bases to trimming and J lost 9 bases, with 14 bases between them. CDR3: CASSPLDSQKLFF. CDR3 in DNA: TGTGCCAGCAGCCCCCTTGACAGCCAAAAACTGTTTTTT.

This chain joins TRBV19 and TRBJ1-4; D possibly corresponds to TRBD1 (6 bases). V was clipped by 3 bases and J by 4 bases, with 9 bases between them. Germline CDR1 reads LNHDA; CDR2 reads SQIVND (reference sequence). The CDR3 contains 14 residues. This chain's CDR3 is CASSMDRSNEKLFF. The CDR3 coding sequence is TGTGCCAGTAGTATGGACAGAAGTAATGAAAAACTGTTTTTT.

This chain links TRBV3-1 (or the pseudogene TRBV3-2) with TRBJ2-2; 10 bases agree with TRBD2. This CDR3 region has 18 residues. V lost 0 bases to trimming and J lost 8 bases; unmatched junction nucleotides: 12. Germline V gene lookup returns CDR1 LGHDT and CDR2 YNNKEL (reference sequence). The CDR3 region has the DNA TGTGCCAGCAGCCAAGATCTACGGACTAGCGGTACTTGGGGGGAGCTGTTTTTT. This encodes CASSQDLRTSGTWGELFF.

This clone is categorized as medium-sized. The chain uses TRBV5-1 and TRBJ1-5; 8 positions agree with TRBD1. J gave up 2 bases and V 4 bases, and 8 bases lay outside the gene matches. This CDR3 spans 16 amino acids. Germline lookup yields CDR1 SGHRS and CDR2 YFSETQ. CDR3 in DNA: TGCGCCAGCAGCCCCAGCCCGACAGGGGGCAATCAGCCCCAGCATTTT. It yields the protein CASSPSPTGGNQPQHF. Filled out from reference TRBV5-1 and TRBJ1-5, the complete variable domain reads KAGVTQTPRYLIKTRGQQVTLSCSPISGHRSVSWYQQTPGQGLQFLFEYFSETQRNKGNFPGRFSGRQFSNSRSEMNVSTLELGDSALYLCASSPSPTGGNQPQHFGDGTRLSIL.

The V gene is TRBV27, the J gene TRBJ2-1, with 12 bases fitting TRBD2. The trim removed 4 bases at V and 4 bases at J, leaving 5 bases unmatched. Looked up from germline, CDR1 is MNHEY and CDR2 is SMNVEV (reference sequence). The CDR3 loop spans 16 amino acids. CDR3 bases: TGTGCCAGCAGTTCCTCCCTAGCGGGAGGGTACAATGAGCAGTTCTTC. Translated, it gives CASSSSLAGGYNEQFF.

This chain joins TRBV19 and TRBJ2-4; possibly TRBD2 for D (6 bases). Germline V gene sequence: CDR1 LNHDA, CDR2 SQIVND (reference sequence). Trimming cost V 0 bases and J 4 bases, with 13 bases left between them. CDR3 length equals 16 residues. The CDR3 nucleotides read TGTGCCAGTAGTATAGAGGGAGGAAAGATAAAAAACATTCAGTACTTC. This sequence encodes CASSIEGGKIKNIQYF. The entire variable domain, with the rest obtained from reference TRBV19 and TRBJ2-4, is as follows: DGGITQSPKYLFRKEGQNVTLSCEQNLNHDAMYWYRQDPGQGLRLIYYSQIVNDFQKGDIAEGYSVSREKKESFPLTVTSAQKNPTAFYLCASSIEGGKIKNIQYFGAGTRLSVL.